A selection of T cell receptor beta chains follows, all from one sample in a study of control samples from healthy donors and cancer patients. Some clones are missing from TCRdb's copy, which holds only in-frame ones; the method was immunoSEQ multiplex PCR. Here the sample spans approximately 190,000 clones, about nine tenths being singletons. Sequenced sample: blood. The source is a man under 40 in good health. Both conserved end residues are part of each CDR3. The D gene is left open where the match is weak. The size field is filled for only some rows; it gives once, few, many or a size class.

J gene	D gene	V gene	clone size	CDR3 protein	CDR3 DNA
TRBJ2-3	TRBD2	TRBV9	.	CASSVREGHGTDTQYF	TGTGCCAGCAGCGTTAGGGAGGGGCACGGAACAGATACGCAGTATTTT
TRBJ2-3	.	TRBV10-1	.	CASSESPRQGLGDTQYF	TGCGCCAGCAGTGAGTCCCCGCGGCAGGGGCTAGGAGATACGCAGTATTTT
TRBJ1-4	.	TRBV19	.	CASSLTGSGEKLFF	TGTGCCAGTAGTCTCACAGGGTCCGGTGAAAAACTGTTTTTT
TRBJ2-7	TRBD1	TRBV5-6	.	CASSLGTGLYEQYF	TGTGCCAGCAGCCTGGGGACAGGCCTCTACGAGCAGTACTTC
TRBJ2-6	TRBD1	TRBV10-3	.	CAISRDRGTSGANVLTF	TGTGCCATCAGTCGGGACAGGGGAACCTCTGGGGCCAACGTCCTGACTTTC
TRBJ2-2	TRBD2	TRBV19	.	CASSSGLAGGELFF	TGTGCCAGTAGTTCGGGACTAGCCGGCGGGGAGCTGTTTTTT
TRBJ2-5	.	TRBV5-1	once	CASSLTRAGTQETQYF	TGCGCCAGCAGCTTGACCAGGGCCGGGACTCAAGAGACCCAGTACTTC
TRBJ1-4	TRBD1	TRBV6-6	.	CASSYSWTGDEKLFF	TGTGCCAGCAGTTACTCTTGGACAGGGGATGAAAAACTGTTTTTT
TRBJ1-2	.	TRBV3-1/TRBV3-2	.	CASSQEGERGYGYTF	TGTGCCAGCAGCCAAGAAGGAGAGCGGGGGTATGGCTACACCTTC
TRBJ1-1	.	TRBV21-1	.	CASSKKHHTEAFF	TGTGCCAGCAGCAAAAAGCATCACACTGAAGCTTTCTTT
TRBJ2-3	TRBD2	TRBV10-3	.	CATVLAGGAVTDTQYF	TGTGCCACCGTCCTAGCGGGGGGGGCCGTCACAGATACGCAGTATTTT
TRBJ1-5	TRBD1	TRBV10-3	.	CAISESRGHGNQPQHF	TGTGCCATCAGTGAGAGCAGGGGGCATGGCAATCAGCCCCAGCATTTT
TRBJ2-5	.	TRBV30	.	CAWNTGSAETQYF	TGTGCCTGGAATACAGGGAGCGCCGAGACCCAGTACTTC
TRBJ1-1	TRBD1	TRBV7-6	.	CASSLSGTEDTEAFF	TGTGCCAGCAGCTTATCCGGGACAGAAGACACTGAAGCTTTCTTT
TRBJ2-1	TRBD2	TRBV5-1	.	CASGPSGGAISYNEQFF	TGCGCCAGCGGGCCTAGCGGGGGGGCCATATCCTACAATGAGCAGTTCTTC
TRBJ1-1	.	TRBV2	.	CASGNRAMNTEAFF	TGTGCCAGCGGGAACAGGGCCATGAACACTGAAGCTTTCTTT
TRBJ2-3	.	TRBV4-2	.	CASSRGGVGKYTDTQYF	TGTGCCAGCAGCCGGGGTGGGGTTGGTAAATACACAGATACGCAGTATTTT
TRBJ1-1	.	TRBV5-1	.	CASSLGSANTEAFF	TGCGCCAGCAGCTTGGGTTCGGCAAACACTGAAGCTTTCTTT
TRBJ1-1	.	TRBV18	.	CASSPRTGGMNTEAFF	TGTGCCAGCTCACCACGAACAGGCGGTATGAACACTGAAGCTTTCTTT
TRBJ2-5	.	TRBV7-9	.	CASSPGTPRETQYF	TGTGCCAGCAGCCCTGGGACGCCTCGAGAGACCCAGTACTTC
TRBJ1-1	.	TRBV19	.	CASHYRGKNTEAFF	TGTGCCAGTCACTACCGGGGAAAGAACACTGAAGCTTTCTTT
TRBJ1-5	TRBD1	TRBV19	.	CASSIVGQGASQPQHF	TGTGCCAGTAGTATAGTCGGACAGGGGGCGAGTCAGCCCCAGCATTTT
TRBJ2-1	.	TRBV24-1	.	CATSDRRGGLGEQFF	TGTGCCACCAGTGATCGCAGGGGCGGACTGGGAGAGCAGTTCTTC
TRBJ1-5	.	TRBV6-5	.	CASRGTQYQPQHF	TGTGCCAGCAGGGGGACGCAATATCAGCCCCAGCATTTT
TRBJ2-1	TRBD1	TRBV5-1	.	CASKKPGQDYNEQFF	TGCGCCAGCAAAAAACCGGGACAGGACTACAATGAGCAGTTCTTC
TRBJ2-3	TRBD1	TRBV6-6	.	CASRFGQEDTQYF	TGTGCCAGCAGATTCGGACAGGAAGATACGCAGTATTTT
TRBJ1-3	.	TRBV15	.	CATSTPSYSGNTIYF	TGTGCCACCAGCACTCCATCATACTCTGGAAACACCATATATTTT
TRBJ1-3	.	TRBV18	.	CASSPNTGNTIYF	TGTGCCAGCTCACCTAACACCGGTAACACCATATATTTT
TRBJ1-5	.	TRBV4-1	.	CASSQVPIGEPQHF	TGCGCCAGCAGCCAAGTGCCTATAGGCGAGCCCCAGCATTTT
TRBJ2-6	TRBD1	TRBV4-1	.	CASSQDGHRGLSGSGANVLTF	TGCGCCAGCAGCCAAGATGGGCACAGGGGGCTTTCAGGCTCTGGGGCCAACGTCCTGACTTTC